The text below deals with one TCR beta chain. Antigen unknown. As defined, naive CD8 cells were CD45RO-negative and positively selected for CCR7, with terminally differentiated effector memory CD45RA+ cells excluded. The entry originates in a study of shared clonotypes between healthy human individuals. Study results and limitations: With a few donors compared, about 5% of naive CD4 clonotypes were shared. Expectations were that clonotype sharing among donors would be affected by sequencing depth. Naive subsets, compared against memory subsets, generally had larger estimated richness values. For sorted subsets, rarefaction showed incomplete sequencing despite large depth.

Some clones are missing from TCRdb's copy, which holds only in-frame ones; the method was immunoSEQ multiplex PCR. The data contain millions of clones, about 95% of them singletons. The sequenced sample consisted of naive CD8+ T cells sorted from blood. This TCR derives from a man aged 18 to 30 in good health.

In DNA form, the CDR3 reads TGTGCCAGCAGCCGTACGACTAGTTTGGTCGAGCAGTACTTC. Amino acid sequence: CASSRTTSLVEQYF. This chain connects TRBV5-6 to TRBJ2-7, with D perhaps matching TRBD2 (6 bases). Trimming removed 4 bases from V and 6 bases from J, with 17 bases in between. CDR3 length equals 14 residues. Per the germline V gene, CDR1 is SGHDT and CDR2 is YYEEEE.